This TCR beta chain was retrieved from a study of blood T cell repertoires in COVID-19. This study enrolled people aged about 18 to 90 from 24 US geographic areas. The CDR3 sequence is 13 residues long. The ends lost 3 bases at V and 6 bases at J; junction bases unmatched: 8. CDR1 is GTSNPN and CDR2 is SVGIG in the germline V gene (reference sequence). The method was immunoSEQ multiplex PCR; TCRdb's version includes in-frame clones alone and lacks a portion of them. The table shows some 230,000 clones, with about 80% occurring only once. The source is a woman in her thirties or forties with acute COVID-19. The V and J genes are TRBV30 and TRBJ2-7, with 7 bases matching TRBD1. The specimen sequenced was PBMCs or T cells enriched from blood (not recorded which). The CDR3 DNA reads TGTGCCTGGAGCCTCACAGGGGCTGGCGAGCAGTACTTC. It yields the protein CAWSLTGAGEQYF.